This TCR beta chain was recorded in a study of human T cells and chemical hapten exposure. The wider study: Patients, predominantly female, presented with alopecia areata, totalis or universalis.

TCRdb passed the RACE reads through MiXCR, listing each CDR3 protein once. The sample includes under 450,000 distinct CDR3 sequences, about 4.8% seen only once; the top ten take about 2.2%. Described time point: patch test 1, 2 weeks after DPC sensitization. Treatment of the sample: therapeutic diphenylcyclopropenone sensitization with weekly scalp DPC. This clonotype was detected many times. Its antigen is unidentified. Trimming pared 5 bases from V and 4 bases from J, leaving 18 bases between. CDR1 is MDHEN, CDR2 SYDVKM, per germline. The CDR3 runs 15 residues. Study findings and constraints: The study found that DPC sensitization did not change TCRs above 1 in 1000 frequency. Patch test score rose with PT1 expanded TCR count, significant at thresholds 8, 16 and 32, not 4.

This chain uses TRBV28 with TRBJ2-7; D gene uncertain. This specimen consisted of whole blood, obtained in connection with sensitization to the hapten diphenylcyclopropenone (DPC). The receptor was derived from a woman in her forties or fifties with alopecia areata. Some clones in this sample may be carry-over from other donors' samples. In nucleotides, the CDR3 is TGTGCCAGCAGTCCACGCCCCGGAGTTCGTTACGAGCAGTACTTC. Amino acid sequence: CASSPRPGVRYEQYF.